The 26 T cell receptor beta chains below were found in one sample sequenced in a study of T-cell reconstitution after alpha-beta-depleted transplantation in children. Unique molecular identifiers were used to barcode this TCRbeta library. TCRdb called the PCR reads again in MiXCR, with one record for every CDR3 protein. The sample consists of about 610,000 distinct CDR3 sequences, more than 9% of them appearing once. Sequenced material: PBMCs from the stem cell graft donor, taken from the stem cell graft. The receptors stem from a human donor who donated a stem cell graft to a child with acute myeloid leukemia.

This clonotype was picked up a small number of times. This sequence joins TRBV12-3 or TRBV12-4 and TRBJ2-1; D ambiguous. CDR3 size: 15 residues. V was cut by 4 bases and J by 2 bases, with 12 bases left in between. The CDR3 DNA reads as TGTGCCAGCAGTTCGGACCGAGGAGCCTACAATGAGCAGTTCTTC. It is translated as CASSSDRGAYNEQFF.

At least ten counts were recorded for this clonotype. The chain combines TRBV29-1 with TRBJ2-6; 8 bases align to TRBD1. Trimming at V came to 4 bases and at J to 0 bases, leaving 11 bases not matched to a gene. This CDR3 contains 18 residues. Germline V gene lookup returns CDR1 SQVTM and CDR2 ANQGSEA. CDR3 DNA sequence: TGCAGCGTTGGTGGTCCAGGACAGGGAACCTCTGGGGCCAACGTCCTGACTTTC. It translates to CSVGGPGQGTSGANVLTF. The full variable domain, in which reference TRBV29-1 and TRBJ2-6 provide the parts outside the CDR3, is SAVISQKPSRDICQRGTSLTIQCQVDSQVTMMFWYRQQPGQSLTLIATANQGSEATYESGFVIDKFPISRPNLTFSTLTVSNMSPEDSSIYLCSVGGPGQGTSGANVLTFGAGSRLTVL.

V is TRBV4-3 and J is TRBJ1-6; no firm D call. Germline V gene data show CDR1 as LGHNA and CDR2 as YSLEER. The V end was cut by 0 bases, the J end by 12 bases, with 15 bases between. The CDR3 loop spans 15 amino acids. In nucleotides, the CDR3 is TGCGCCAGCAGCCAAGATTCCACAGAAAGGGTACCCCTCCACTTT. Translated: CASSQDSTERVPLHF.

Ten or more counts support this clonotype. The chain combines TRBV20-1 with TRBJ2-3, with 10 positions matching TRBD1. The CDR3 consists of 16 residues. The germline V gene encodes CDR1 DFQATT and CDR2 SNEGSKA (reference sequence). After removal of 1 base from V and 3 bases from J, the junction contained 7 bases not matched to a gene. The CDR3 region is CSARGRPGQGTDTQYF. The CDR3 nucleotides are TGCAGTGCTAGAGGTCGACCGGGACAGGGGACAGATACGCAGTATTTT.

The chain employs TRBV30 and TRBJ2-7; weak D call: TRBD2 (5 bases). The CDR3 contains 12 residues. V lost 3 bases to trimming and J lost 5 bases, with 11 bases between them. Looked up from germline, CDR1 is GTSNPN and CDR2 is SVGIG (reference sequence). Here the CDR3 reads CAWSSPLDEQYF. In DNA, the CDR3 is TGTGCCTGGAGCTCCCCACTAGACGAGCAGTACTTC.

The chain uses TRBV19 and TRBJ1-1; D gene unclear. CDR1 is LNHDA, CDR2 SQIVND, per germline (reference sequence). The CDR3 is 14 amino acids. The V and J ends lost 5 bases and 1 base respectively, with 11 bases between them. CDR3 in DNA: TGTGCCAGTAGTGTCGGTAGGGCGAACACTGAAGCTTTCTTT. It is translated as CASSVGRANTEAFF.

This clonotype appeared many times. The CDR3 bases are TGTGCCACCAGTCCTAATAGCGGGAGGATCGGCGGGGAGCTGTTTTTT. This codes for CATSPNSGRIGGELFF. The rearrangement uses TRBV15 and TRBJ2-2, with TRBD2 matching 10 bases. Per germline, CDR1 LNHNV and CDR2 YYDKDF (reference sequence). The CDR3 is 16 amino acids. V was clipped by 6 bases and J by 7 bases; unmatched bases: 11. Full variable domain (outside the CDR3, taken from reference TRBV15 and TRBJ2-2): DAMVIQNPRYQVTQFGKPVTLSCSQTLNHNVMYWYQQKSSQAPKLLFHYYDKDFNNEADTPDNFQSRRPNTSFCFLDIRSPGLGDTAMYLCATSPNSGRIGGELFFGEGSRLTVL.

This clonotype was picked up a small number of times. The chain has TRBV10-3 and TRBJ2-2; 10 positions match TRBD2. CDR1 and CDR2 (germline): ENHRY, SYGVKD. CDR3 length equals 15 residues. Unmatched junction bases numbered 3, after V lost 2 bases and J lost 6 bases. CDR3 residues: CAISETSGIAGELFF. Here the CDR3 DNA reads TGTGCCATCAGTGAGACTAGCGGGATTGCCGGGGAGCTGTTTTTT.

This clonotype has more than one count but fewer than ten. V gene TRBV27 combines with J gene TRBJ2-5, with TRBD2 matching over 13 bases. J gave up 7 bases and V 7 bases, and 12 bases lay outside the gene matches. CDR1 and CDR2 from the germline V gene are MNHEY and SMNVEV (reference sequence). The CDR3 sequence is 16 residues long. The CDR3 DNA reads TGTGCCAGCAAAAGAGGGGGACTAGCGGGATCAGTGACCCAGTACTTC. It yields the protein CASKRGGLAGSVTQYF.

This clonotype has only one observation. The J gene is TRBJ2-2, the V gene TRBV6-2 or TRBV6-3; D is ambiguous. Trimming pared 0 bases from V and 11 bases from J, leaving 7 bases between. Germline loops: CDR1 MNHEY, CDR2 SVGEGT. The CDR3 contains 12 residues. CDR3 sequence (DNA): TGTGCCAGCAGTTACTCTCCCCGCGAGCTGTTTTTT. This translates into CASSYSPRELFF.

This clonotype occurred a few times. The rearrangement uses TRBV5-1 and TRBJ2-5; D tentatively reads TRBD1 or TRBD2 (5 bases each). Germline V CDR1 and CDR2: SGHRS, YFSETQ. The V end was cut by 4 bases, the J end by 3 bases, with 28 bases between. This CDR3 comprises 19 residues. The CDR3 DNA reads TGCGCCAGCAGCGAGGAAATGCCCCGGGGCGGTGGATCCGAAGAGACCCAGTACTTC. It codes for CASSEEMPRGGGSEETQYF.

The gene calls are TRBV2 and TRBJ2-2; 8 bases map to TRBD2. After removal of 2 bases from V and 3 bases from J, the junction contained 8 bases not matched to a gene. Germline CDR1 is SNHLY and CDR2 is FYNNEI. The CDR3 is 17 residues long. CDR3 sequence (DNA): TGTGCCAGCAGTGAACGCGGGGGGCAAATCTACACCGGGGAGCTGTTTTTT. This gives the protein CASSERGGQIYTGELFF.

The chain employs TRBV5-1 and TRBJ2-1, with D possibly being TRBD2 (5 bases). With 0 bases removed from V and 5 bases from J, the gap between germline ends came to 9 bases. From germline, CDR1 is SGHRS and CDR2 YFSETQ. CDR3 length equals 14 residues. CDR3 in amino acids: CASSLGPTNNEQFF. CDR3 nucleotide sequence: TGCGCCAGCAGCTTGGGCCCGACTAACAATGAGCAGTTCTTC.

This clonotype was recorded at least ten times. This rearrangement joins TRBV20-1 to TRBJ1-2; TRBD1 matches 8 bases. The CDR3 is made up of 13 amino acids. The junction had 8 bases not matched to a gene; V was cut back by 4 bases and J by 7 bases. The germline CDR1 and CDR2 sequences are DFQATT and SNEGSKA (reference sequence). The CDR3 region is CSATWTGSAGYTF. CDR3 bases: TGCAGTGCTACCTGGACAGGGAGCGCTGGCTACACCTTC.

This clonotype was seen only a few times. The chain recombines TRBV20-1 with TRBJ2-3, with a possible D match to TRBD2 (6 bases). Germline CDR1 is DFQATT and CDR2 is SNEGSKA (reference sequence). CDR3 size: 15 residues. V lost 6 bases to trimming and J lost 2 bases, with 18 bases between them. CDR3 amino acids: CSATQTSESTDTQYF. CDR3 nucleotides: TGCAGTGCCACCCAGACTAGTGAGTCCACAGATACGCAGTATTTT.

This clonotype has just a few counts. CDR3 DNA sequence: TGTGCCAGCAGCTTTGCGTCGGCGGGAGGGCCCCAGAATGAGCAGTTCTTC. Protein: CASSFASAGGPQNEQFF. This chain joins TRBV7-2 and TRBJ2-1; 9 positions agree with TRBD2. Germline V lookup: CDR1 SGHTA, CDR2 FQGNSA. The CDR3 has 17 residues. Trimming at V came to 3 bases and at J to 7 bases, leaving 13 bases not matched to a gene. Drawing the rest from reference TRBV7-2 and TRBJ2-1, the complete variable domain is GAGVSQSPSNKVTEKGKDVELRCDPISGHTALYWYRQSLGQGLEFLIYFQGNSAPDKSGLPSDRFSAERTGGSVSTLTIQRTQQEDSAVYLCASSFASAGGPQNEQFFGPGTRLTVL.

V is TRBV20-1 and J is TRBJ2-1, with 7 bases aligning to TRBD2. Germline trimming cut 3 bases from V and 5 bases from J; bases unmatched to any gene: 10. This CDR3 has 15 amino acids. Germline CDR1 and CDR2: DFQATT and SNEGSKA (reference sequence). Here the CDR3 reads CSASDRLAANNEQFF. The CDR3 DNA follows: TGCAGTGCTAGTGACCGGCTAGCGGCCAACAATGAGCAGTTCTTC.

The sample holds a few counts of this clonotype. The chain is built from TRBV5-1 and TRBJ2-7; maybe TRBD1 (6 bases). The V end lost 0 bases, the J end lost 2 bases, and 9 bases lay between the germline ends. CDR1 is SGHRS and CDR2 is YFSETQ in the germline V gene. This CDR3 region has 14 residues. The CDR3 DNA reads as TGCGCCAGCAGCTTGGGGGACATAGCCTACGAGCAGTACTTC. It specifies CASSLGDIAYEQYF.

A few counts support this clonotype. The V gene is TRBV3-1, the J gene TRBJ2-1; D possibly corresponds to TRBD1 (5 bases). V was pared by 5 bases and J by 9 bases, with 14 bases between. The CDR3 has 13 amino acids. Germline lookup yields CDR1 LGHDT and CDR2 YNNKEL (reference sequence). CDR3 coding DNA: TGTGCCAGCAGCTGGGCCATTAGGGGTGAGCAGTTCTTC. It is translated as CASSWAIRGEQFF.

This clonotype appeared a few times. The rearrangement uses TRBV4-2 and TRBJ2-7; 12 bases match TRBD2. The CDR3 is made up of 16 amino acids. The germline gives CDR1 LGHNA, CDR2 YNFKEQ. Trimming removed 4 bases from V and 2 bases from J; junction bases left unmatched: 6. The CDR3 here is CASSPGTSGFPYEQYF. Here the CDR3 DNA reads TGTGCCAGCAGCCCCGGGACTAGCGGGTTTCCCTACGAGCAGTACTTC.

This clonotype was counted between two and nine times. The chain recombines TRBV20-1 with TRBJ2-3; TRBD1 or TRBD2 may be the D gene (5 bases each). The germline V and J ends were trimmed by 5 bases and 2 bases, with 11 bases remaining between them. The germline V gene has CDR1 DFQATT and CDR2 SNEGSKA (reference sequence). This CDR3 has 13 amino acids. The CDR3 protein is CSAGRGVTDTQYF. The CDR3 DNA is TGCAGTGCTGGGAGAGGGGTCACAGATACGCAGTATTTT.

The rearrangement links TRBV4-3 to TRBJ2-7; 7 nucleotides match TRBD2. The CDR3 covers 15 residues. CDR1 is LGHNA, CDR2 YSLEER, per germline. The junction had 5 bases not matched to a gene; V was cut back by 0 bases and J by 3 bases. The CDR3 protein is CASSQDRTSVYEQYF. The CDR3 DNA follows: TGCGCCAGCAGCCAAGATAGAACTAGCGTCTACGAGCAGTACTTC.

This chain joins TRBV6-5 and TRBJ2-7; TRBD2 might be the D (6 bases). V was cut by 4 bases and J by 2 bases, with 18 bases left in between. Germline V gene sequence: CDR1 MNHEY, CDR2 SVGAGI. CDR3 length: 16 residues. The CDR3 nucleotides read TGTGCCAGCAGTTCCCCCCCGGAGGGGAGCGCCTACGAGCAGTACTTC. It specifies CASSSPPEGSAYEQYF.

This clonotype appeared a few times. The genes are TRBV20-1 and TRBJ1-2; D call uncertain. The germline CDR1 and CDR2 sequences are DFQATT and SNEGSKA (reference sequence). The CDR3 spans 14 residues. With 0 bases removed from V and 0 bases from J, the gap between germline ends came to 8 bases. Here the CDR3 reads CSARDTKANYGYTF. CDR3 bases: TGCAGTGCTAGAGATACGAAAGCTAACTATGGCTACACCTTC.

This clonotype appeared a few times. CDR3 DNA: TGTGCCAGCAGCTCTCCTAGGGCTAGCGGGACGGTGAGGAATGAGCAGTTCTTC. It encodes CASSSPRASGTVRNEQFF. The chain has TRBV11-1 and TRBJ2-1; 9 nucleotides match TRBD2. V gave up 4 bases and J gave up 7 bases; unmatched junction bases: 17. The CDR3 totals 18 residues. Germline CDR1 SGHAT, CDR2 FQDESV (reference sequence).

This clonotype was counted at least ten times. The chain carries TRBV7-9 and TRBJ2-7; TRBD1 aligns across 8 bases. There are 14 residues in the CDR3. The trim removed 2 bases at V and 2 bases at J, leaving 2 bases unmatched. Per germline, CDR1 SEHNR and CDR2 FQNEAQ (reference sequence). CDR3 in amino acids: CASSLRTGTYEQYF. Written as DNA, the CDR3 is TGTGCCAGCAGCTTAAGGACAGGGACCTACGAGCAGTACTTC.